This is a list of T cell receptor beta chains from one sample in a study of T-cell reconstitution after alpha-beta-depleted transplantation in children. MiXCR, run by TCRdb on the PCR reads, gives a single entry per CDR3 protein. Here the sample spans almost 400,000 distinct CDR3 sequences, 20% being singletons. The sample was PBMCs from the stem cell graft donor, taken from the stem cell graft. All receptors derive from a human donor who donated a stem cell graft to a child with acute myeloid leukemia. CDR3s leave out the opening cysteine and the closing phenylalanine or tryptophan. A D gene is named only where the DNA matches it firmly.

j_call: TRBJ2-1
cdr3_length: 10
d_call: .
v_call: TRBV20-1
cdr3_aa: SAREAGQEQF

j_call: TRBJ2-5
cdr3_length: 11
d_call: .
v_call: TRBV25-1
cdr3_aa: ASSEYFLETQY

j_call: TRBJ2-7
cdr3_length: 10
d_call: TRBD1
v_call: TRBV28
cdr3_aa: ASSTSGTGEY

j_call: TRBJ2-1
cdr3_length: 10
d_call: .
v_call: TRBV20-1
cdr3_aa: SASFGGKAQF

j_call: TRBJ2-2
cdr3_length: 13
d_call: TRBD2
v_call: TRBV4-2
cdr3_aa: ASSQSGKDTGELF

j_call: TRBJ2-1
cdr3_length: 15
d_call: TRBD2
v_call: TRBV6-1
cdr3_aa: ASSEYTLAGVAYEQF

j_call: TRBJ1-2
cdr3_length: 11
d_call: .
v_call: TRBV29-1
cdr3_aa: SVVAIGLYGYT

j_call: TRBJ2-7
cdr3_length: 13
d_call: TRBD1
v_call: TRBV6-5
cdr3_aa: ASSRGTSGGREQY

j_call: TRBJ2-7
cdr3_length: 15
d_call: TRBD1
v_call: TRBV29-1
cdr3_aa: SVVPLRTGSINYEQY

j_call: TRBJ2-7
cdr3_length: 12
d_call: TRBD2
v_call: TRBV28
cdr3_aa: ASMPSGSSYEQY

j_call: TRBJ2-7
cdr3_length: 11
d_call: .
v_call: TRBV29-1
cdr3_aa: SVEGQGLDEQY

j_call: TRBJ2-3
cdr3_length: 15
d_call: TRBD2
v_call: TRBV7-9
cdr3_aa: ASSSPTLAVIQDTQY

j_call: TRBJ2-7
cdr3_length: 14
d_call: TRBD2
v_call: TRBV6-2/TRBV6-3
cdr3_aa: ASSYSTSGRLDEQY

j_call: TRBJ2-7
cdr3_length: 13
d_call: .
v_call: TRBV5-1
cdr3_aa: ASSLFQGLSYEQY

j_call: TRBJ2-1
cdr3_length: 11
d_call: TRBD2
v_call: TRBV24-1
cdr3_aa: ASRAGAGNEQF

j_call: TRBJ1-1
cdr3_length: 11
d_call: TRBD1
v_call: TRBV27
cdr3_aa: ASSGQGDKRAF